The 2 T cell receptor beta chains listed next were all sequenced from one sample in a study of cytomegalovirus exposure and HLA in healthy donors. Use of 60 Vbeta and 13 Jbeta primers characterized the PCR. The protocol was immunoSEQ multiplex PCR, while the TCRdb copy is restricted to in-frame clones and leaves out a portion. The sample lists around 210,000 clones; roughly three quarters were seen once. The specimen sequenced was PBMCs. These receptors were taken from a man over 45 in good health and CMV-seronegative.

CDR3 in DNA: TGTGCCAGCAGCTTGGGACTAGCGGGAGTAGGGCCGGGAGCAGATACGCAGTATTTT. This sequence encodes CASSLGLAGVGPGADTQYF. The chain uses TRBV5-5 and TRBJ2-3, with 12 bases identical to TRBD2. The V gene's germline CDR1 is SGHKS and CDR2 YYEKEE (reference sequence). The CDR3 runs 19 residues. V was pared by 0 bases and J by 4 bases, with 12 bases of the junction left unmatched.

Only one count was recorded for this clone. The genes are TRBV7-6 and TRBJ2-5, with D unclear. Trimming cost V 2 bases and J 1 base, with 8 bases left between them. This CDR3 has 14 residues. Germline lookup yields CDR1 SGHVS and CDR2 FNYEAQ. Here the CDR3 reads CASSLYPLQETQYF. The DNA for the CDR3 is TGTGCCAGCAGCTTATATCCCCTCCAAGAGACCCAGTACTTC. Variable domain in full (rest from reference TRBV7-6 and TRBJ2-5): GAGVSQSPRYKVTKRGQDVALRCDPISGHVSLYWYRQALGQGPEFLTYFNYEAQQDKSGLPNDRFSAERPEGSISTLTIQRTEQRDSAMYRCASSLYPLQETQYFGPGTRLLVL.